The 5 T cell receptor beta chains below all came from one sample that was sequenced in a study of graft-versus-host responses after intestinal transplantation (dated by TCRdb to the early 2020s). The library was prepared using the immunoSEQ multiplex PCR assay. The clones in this table, taken by TCRdb from immuneACCESS, are in-frame only. Not every clone is retained; where verified, under half of the shortfall comes from an unresolved V gene, and the cause of the rest is unknown. The sample has approximately 86,000 clones on record, around 91% of them singletons. Of the sample, roughly 0.1% is held by the ten largest clones. Taken with the paper, the label for time point translates to: cells obtained before transplantation from donor or recipient. Their target antigens are unknown. The material was unstimulated CD4+ T cells sorted from spleen or lymph node cells, obtained before intestinal transplant. These receptors were taken from a human donor who received an intestinal transplant.

The rearrangement links TRBV7-9 to TRBJ2-2; D is perhaps TRBD1 (6 bases). CDR3 length: 15 residues. V lost 5 bases to trimming and J lost 1 base, with 11 bases between them. The germline V gene has CDR1 SEHNR and CDR2 FQNEAQ (reference sequence). The CDR3 bases are TGTGCCAGCAGCCTCGCGACAGGGAACACCGGGGAGCTGTTTTTT. Its protein product is CASSLATGNTGELFF.

The V call is TRBV6-6, the J call TRBJ1-1, with a tentative D call TRBD1 (5 bases). This CDR3 has 15 amino acids. In germline, CDR1 is MNHNY, CDR2 SVGAGI (reference sequence). V lost 5 bases and J 0 bases, leaving 13 bases between the germline ends. The CDR3 is CASSNRLGMNTEAFF. DNA for the CDR3: TGTGCCAGCAGTAACAGGTTGGGAATGAACACTGAAGCTTTCTTT.

This clone was recorded once. J is TRBJ1-1 and V is TRBV6-6; 10 bases agree with TRBD1. The junction had 6 bases not matched to a gene; V was cut back by 5 bases and J by 6 bases. This CDR3 is 14 amino acids long. Per germline, CDR1 MNHNY and CDR2 SVGAGI (reference sequence). CDR3 DNA sequence: TGTGCCAGCAGTCACGGACAGGGGGACGCTGAAGCTTTCTTT. The encoded protein is CASSHGQGDAEAFF.

This chain uses TRBV14 with TRBJ1-1; D unclear. Germline V gene data show CDR1 as SGHDN and CDR2 as FVKESK. The CDR3 totals 15 residues. V was trimmed by 1 base and J by 1 base, leaving 10 bases between them. For the CDR3, the DNA is TGTGCCAGCAGCCAAGTACATTCAGGGAACACTGAAGCTTTCTTT. It yields the protein CASSQVHSGNTEAFF.

This rearrangement joins TRBV5-4 to TRBJ1-4; D ambiguous. Germline CDR1 is SGHNT and CDR2 is YYREEE (reference sequence). The CDR3 runs to 15 residues. V was cut by 4 bases and J by 0 bases, with 10 bases left in between. CDR3 sequence reads: CASSTRPATNEKLFF. CDR3 DNA sequence: TGTGCCAGCAGCACCCGTCCAGCAACTAATGAAAAACTGTTTTTT. The full variable domain, with the rest looked up from reference TRBV5-4 and TRBJ1-4, is ETGVTQSPTHLIKTRGQQVTLRCSSQSGHNTVSWYQQALGQGPQFIFQYYREEENGRGNFPPRFSGLQFPNYSSELNVNALELDDSALYLCASSTRPATNEKLFFGSGTQLSVL.